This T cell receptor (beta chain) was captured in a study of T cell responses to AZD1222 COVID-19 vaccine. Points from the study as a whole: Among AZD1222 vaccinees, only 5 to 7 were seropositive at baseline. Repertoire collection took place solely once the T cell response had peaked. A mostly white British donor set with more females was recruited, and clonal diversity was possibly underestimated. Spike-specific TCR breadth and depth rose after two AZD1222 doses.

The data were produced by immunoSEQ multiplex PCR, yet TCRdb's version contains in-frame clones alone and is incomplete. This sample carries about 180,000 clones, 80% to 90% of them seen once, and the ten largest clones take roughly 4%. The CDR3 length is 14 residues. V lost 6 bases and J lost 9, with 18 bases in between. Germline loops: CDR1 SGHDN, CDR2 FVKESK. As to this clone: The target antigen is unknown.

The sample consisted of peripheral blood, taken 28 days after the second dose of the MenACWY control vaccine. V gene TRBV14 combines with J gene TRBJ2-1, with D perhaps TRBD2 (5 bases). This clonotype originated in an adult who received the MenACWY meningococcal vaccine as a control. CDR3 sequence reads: CASRSSAGRGEQFF. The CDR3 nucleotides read TGTGCCAGCAGGTCAAGTGCGGGTCGAGGTGAGCAGTTCTTC.